This T cell receptor (beta chain) stems from a study of T cells after yellow fever vaccination. CDR1 is MNHEY and CDR2 is SVGEGT in the germline V gene. The V gene end was trimmed by 2 bases and the J gene end by 6 bases; junction bases not matched to a gene: 7. The CDR3 extends over 16 amino acids. This clonotype appeared many times. TCRdb fed the 5' RACE reads into MiXCR, producing one record per CDR3 protein. The sample lists 20,000 to 30,000 distinct CDR3 sequences, 4% to 5% occurring once. The sample here was PBMCs, either bulk or a sorted T-cell subset (CD4+, CD8+, memory, or dextramer-sorted; not recorded which), taken on the day of the yellow fever booster vaccination. This TCR came from a man between 18 and 29 years old who received the YFV17D yellow fever vaccine. The chain couples TRBV6-2 or TRBV6-3 to TRBJ2-3; TRBD1 aligns across 11 bases. This chain's CDR3 is CASSYGGQGEVDTQYF. The CDR3 region has the DNA TGTGCCAGCAGTTACGGGGGACAGGGGGAGGTGGATACGCAGTATTTT.